These 3 T cell receptor beta chains were sequenced from one sample in a study of TIL therapy for anti-PD-1-resistant metastatic lung cancer. Time point defined: pre-treatment sample, taken before nivolumab and TIL therapy. Most excised metastases sampled were pleural nodules or supraclavicular lymph nodes. This was the immunoSEQ v3 assay. This table comes from immunoSEQ multiplex PCR, and its TCRdb copy is limited to in-frame clones, with some not included. The sample lists about 100,000 clones, about three fifths seen once, with roughly 9.8% in the top ten. The sequencing here drew on tumor tissue, taken at baseline. All receptors derive from a person aged 30 to 80 with non-small cell lung cancer.

J is TRBJ2-3 and V is TRBV24-1, with D perhaps matching TRBD2 (6 bases). The germline gives CDR1 KGHDR, CDR2 SFDVKD. The CDR3 has 15 amino acids. V gave up 4 bases and J gave up 0 bases, with 10 bases separating them. The CDR3 spells CATSDRGTSTDTQYF. CDR3 in DNA: TGTGCCACCAGTGACCGGGGGACTAGCACAGATACGCAGTATTTT.

Only a few counts were recorded for this clone. The chain couples TRBV6-2 or TRBV6-3 to TRBJ1-2; 8 nucleotides agree with TRBD1. V gave up 5 bases and J gave up 4 bases; unmatched junction bases: 9. Per germline, CDR1 MNHEY and CDR2 SVGEGT. The CDR3 totals 15 residues. The CDR3 DNA reads as TGTGCCAGCAGTCTCGACGGACAGGGACTCTATGGCTACACCTTC. This gives the protein CASSLDGQGLYGYTF.

For the CDR3, the DNA is TGCGCCAGCAGGTCCGGGACAACCCTCTACAATGAGCAGTTCTTC. This translates into CASRSGTTLYNEQFF. V usage is TRBV5-1 and J usage is TRBJ2-1; D is perhaps TRBD1 (6 bases). Trimming pared 5 bases from V and 3 bases from J, leaving 15 bases between. Germline V gene lookup returns CDR1 SGHRS and CDR2 YFSETQ. The CDR3 is made up of 15 amino acids.